This T cell receptor (beta chain) was documented in a study of regulatory T cells in long-lasting Graves disease. The wider study: Graves' patients who were just diagnosed had used antithyroid drugs for under 3 months. The study's findings and limits: Preferential use of TRBV28, TRBJ1-2 and TRBJ2-5 was seen in persistent disease. Persistent Graves' patients showed reduced TCR diversity versus newly diagnosed patients.

TCR beta libraries were built with iRepertoire HTBI primers and Arm-PCR of CDR3 regions. TCRdb ran MiXCR on the multiplex PCR reads and lists one entry per CDR3 protein. The table includes 300,000 to 450,000 distinct CDR3 sequences, around 15% detected once. The time point was: newly diagnosed GD, antithyroid drugs for less than 3 months. Extracted RNA from PBMCs served as the source of the TCR library. This clonotype was recorded many times. The antigen remains undetermined. V lost 1 base, J lost 6 bases, and 9 bases stayed unmatched. CDR1 SGHTA and CDR2 FQGNSA come from the germline V gene. This CDR3 contains 18 residues.

The origin of this receptor is a female donor with Graves disease. V and J are TRBV7-2 and TRBJ2-2, with TRBD2 identical over 12 bases. Specimen: peripheral blood mononuclear cells (PBMCs), collected at new diagnosis, from a patient treated with antithyroid drugs. The CDR3 DNA follows: TGTGCCAGCAGCTTAGTGCGATCGACTAGCGGGAGCGCCGGGGAGCTGTTTTTT. Encoded protein: CASSLVRSTSGSAGELFF.